One and the same sample provided the 5 T cell receptor beta chains below, sequenced in a study of Ad26.COV2.S vaccination and SARS-CoV-2 variants. Only in-frame clones appear in the TCRdb table, and some are missing; sequencing was by immunoSEQ multiplex PCR. The sample consists of 350,000 to 450,000 clones, approximately 90% of them appearing once. The input for sequencing was peripheral blood, taken after recovery from COVID-19. Receptors were obtained from a human donor who had recovered from COVID-19.

The chain uses TRBV7-2 and TRBJ1-1; D unresolved. Germline loops: CDR1 SGHTA, CDR2 FQGNSA. The V gene lost 0 bases and the J gene lost 4 bases, with 18 bases spanning the gap. The CDR3 is 17 residues long. CDR3 sequence (DNA): TGTGCCAGCAGCTTAGCGCCCCAAGGCCTTTTGGGCACTGAAGCTTTCTTT. Protein product: CASSLAPQGLLGTEAFF.

This clone was counted a single time. This sample includes further DNA sequences coding for the same CDR3. This chain joins TRBV5-5 and TRBJ2-7; D unresolved. With 0 bases removed from V and 5 bases from J, the gap between germline ends came to 6 bases. The length of the CDR3 is 12 residues. CDR1 and CDR2 from the germline V gene are SGHKS and YYEKEE (reference sequence). The CDR3 loop reads CASSLVGDEQYF. The CDR3 coding sequence is TGTGCCAGCAGCTTGGTTGGCGACGAGCAGTACTTC.

This sequence joins TRBV9 and TRBJ2-5, with D perhaps assigned TRBD1 or TRBD2 (7 bases each). CDR3 length: 15 amino acids. Germline CDR1 is SGDLS and CDR2 is YYNGEE. V lost 3 bases and J 5 bases, leaving 17 bases between the germline ends. The CDR3 coding sequence is TGTGCCAGCAGCGCCCCCAGGGGGGGCCGGGAGACCCAGTACTTC. Encoded protein: CASSAPRGGRETQYF.

The gene calls are TRBV7-2 and TRBJ2-3; 9 bases agree with TRBD1. This CDR3 has 13 amino acids. Germline trimming cut 5 bases from V and 3 bases from J; bases unmatched to any gene: 0. The germline gives CDR1 SGHTA, CDR2 FQGNSA. CDR3 in DNA: TGTGCCAGCAGCGACAGGGGGACAGATACGCAGTATTTT. It yields the protein CASSDRGTDTQYF.

V gene TRBV7-8 combines with J gene TRBJ2-1, with no clear D. Germline V gene lookup returns CDR1 SGHVS and CDR2 FQNEAQ. This CDR3 contains 16 residues. V lost 3 bases, J lost 5 bases, and 17 bases lay in between. The CDR3 sequence: CASSLVGARFNNEQFF. Here the CDR3 DNA reads TGTGCCAGCAGCTTGGTGGGCGCACGCTTCAACAATGAGCAGTTCTTC. Combining the CDR3 with reference TRBV7-8 and TRBJ2-1 gives the whole variable domain GAGVSQSPRYKVAKRGQDVALRCDPISGHVSLFWYQQALGQGPEFLTYFQNEAQLDKSGLPSDRFFAERPEGSVSTLKIQRTQQEDSAVYLCASSLVGARFNNEQFFGPGTRLTVL.